This T cell receptor beta chain was captured in a study of blood T cell repertoires in COVID-19. CDR1 and CDR2 from the germline V gene are SGHRS and YFSETQ. The CDR3 totals 13 residues. V was clipped by 7 bases and J by 5 bases; unmatched bases: 8. Produced via immunoSEQ multiplex PCR; TCRdb's table is partial and in-frame only. This sample carries around 94,000 clones, approximately 84% of them seen once, and the ten largest clones take 7.5% to 10%. The rearrangement links TRBV5-1 to TRBJ2-7; 8 nucleotides align to TRBD1. This TCR derives from a man aged 35-49 years with active or convalescent COVID-19. Sequencing was performed on peripheral blood. CDR3 nucleotides: TGCGCCAGCCAAGGACAGGGCGGCGACGAGCAGTACTTC. It codes for CASQGQGGDEQYF.